The rows below give T cell receptor beta chains drawn from one sample of a study of T-cell memory formation after mild COVID-19. TCRdb used MiXCR to reprocess the 5' RACE reads, holding one entry per CDR3 protein. The sample yields about 110,000 distinct CDR3 sequences, about a fifth seen once. The specimen sequenced was PBMCs or a T cell subset sorted from them (not recorded which). The receptors were gathered from a man younger than 35 who had mild COVID-19 (a few samples of this study predate the infection). Cell type and time point are not known. Each CDR3 is given without its conserved first and last residue.

V gene,J gene,CDR3 protein
TRBV14,TRBJ2-1,ASSHQYNHNEQF
TRBV5-4,TRBJ2-5,ASSRQGAGETQY
TRBV4-3,TRBJ1-3,ASSAHRDDWNTIY
TRBV12-3/TRBV12-4,TRBJ2-1,ASSPDNGPYNEQF
TRBV6-5,TRBJ2-5,ASSYYRDWNTQY
TRBV7-3,TRBJ2-1,ASSLTAGQYNEQF
TRBV6-6,TRBJ1-1,ASSYSQTNTEAF
TRBV5-1,TRBJ2-7,ASSLAGNYEQY
TRBV5-1,TRBJ1-1,ASSLWGKAMNTEAF
TRBV7-9,TRBJ2-3,ASSPAGGVTDTQY
TRBV5-5,TRBJ1-2,ASSLGTDSYYGYT
TRBV4-2,TRBJ1-1,ASSQDLMAEAF
TRBV11-2,TRBJ2-1,ASSLEAGVYNEQF
TRBV15,TRBJ2-1,ATSSSQGNEQF
TRBV12-3/TRBV12-4,TRBJ2-1,ASSPPASVGEQF
TRBV12-3/TRBV12-4,TRBJ2-1,ASSLGGGRNEQF
TRBV20-1,TRBJ2-1,SAIAPRPQRYNEQF
TRBV6-5,TRBJ2-3,ASSYLSVGGDTQY
TRBV5-6,TRBJ2-5,ASSFPAGGRKTQY
TRBV7-9,TRBJ2-5,ASSDRLAGNPETQY
TRBV29-1,TRBJ1-2,SVEDRVKAENYGYT
TRBV7-2,TRBJ2-1,ASSPLPERINNEQF
TRBV6-4,TRBJ2-2,ATRTSGGYGELF
TRBV12-3/TRBV12-4,TRBJ2-5,ASSWTSGVLAETQY
TRBV27,TRBJ2-3,ASRAGVASTDTQY
TRBV6-5,TRBJ2-3,ASSSGAYGYTDTQY
TRBV27,TRBJ1-2,ASSFGALYGYT
TRBV19,TRBJ2-7,ASTPWYGDNYEQY
TRBV5-1,TRBJ1-2,ASSRGIRSGGYT
TRBV12-3/TRBV12-4,TRBJ1-2,ASTDGYYGYT
TRBV7-3,TRBJ1-6,ASSSGTDGGSPLH
TRBV11-2,TRBJ2-1,ASSTLLAGGYNEQF
TRBV27,TRBJ2-1,ASSFGGGQLHNEQF
TRBV27,TRBJ1-6,ASSLLWTDNSPLH
TRBV10-2,TRBJ2-1,ASGGGRIEQF
TRBV11-2,TRBJ2-5,ASSSLLGGDYQETQY
TRBV9,TRBJ2-3,ASSSRTRSDTQY
TRBV7-3,TRBJ2-7,ASSPSHGSYEQY
TRBV19,TRBJ2-7,ASSIYGGANEQY
TRBV6-2/TRBV6-3,TRBJ2-1,ASSHRDPEQF
TRBV7-9,TRBJ1-6,ASSSTGGLSPLH
TRBV21-1,TRBJ2-1,ASMGSGATYNEQF
TRBV12-3/TRBV12-4,TRBJ2-1,ASSGLAGVNSYNEQF
TRBV6-6,TRBJ2-7,ASRLGYEQY
TRBV7-6,TRBJ1-1,ASSQTGTWAAEAF
TRBV7-9,TRBJ2-7,ASSLVQGPSYEQY